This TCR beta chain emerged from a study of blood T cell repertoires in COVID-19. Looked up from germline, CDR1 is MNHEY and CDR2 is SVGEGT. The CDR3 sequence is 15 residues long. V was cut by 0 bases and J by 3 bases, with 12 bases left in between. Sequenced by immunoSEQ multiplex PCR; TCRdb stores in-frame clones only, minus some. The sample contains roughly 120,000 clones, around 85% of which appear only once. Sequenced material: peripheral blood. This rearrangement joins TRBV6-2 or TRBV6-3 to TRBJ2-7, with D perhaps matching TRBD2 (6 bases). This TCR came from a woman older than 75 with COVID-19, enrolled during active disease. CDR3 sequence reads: CASSYSAGRSYEQYF. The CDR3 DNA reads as TGTGCCAGCAGTTACTCGGCGGGGCGCAGCTACGAGCAGTACTTC.